This entry concerns a single TCR beta chain. The table came from immunoSEQ multiplex PCR; TCRdb's copy has only in-frame clones and leaves some out. This sample has 250,000 to 300,000 clones; about 76% occur once, and the top ten carry around 2.9%. This CDR3 contains 16 residues. Germline V gene data show CDR1 as MNHNY and CDR2 as SVGAGI (reference sequence). V lost 6 bases and J 0 bases, leaving 17 bases between the germline ends. The data belong to a study of blood T cell repertoires in COVID-19. Sequencing was performed on peripheral blood. The sequence was collected from a woman aged 55-75 years with active or convalescent COVID-19. This chain connects TRBV6-6 to TRBJ1-1; D is uncertain. This chain's CDR3 is CASSPGNRRMNTEAFF. Here the CDR3 DNA reads TGTGCCAGCAGCCCCGGTAATAGGAGAATGAACACTGAAGCTTTCTTT.